These 18 T cell receptor beta chains were all obtained from the same sample, sequenced in a study of cytomegalovirus exposure and HLA in healthy donors. PCR employed 60 Vbeta and 13 Jbeta primers. Repertoires were generated with immunoSEQ multiplex PCR, while TCRdb's copy carries only in-frame clones and drops some. The table includes roughly 180,000 clones, around 80% detected once. Sequenced sample: PBMCs. The receptor source for this set is a man aged 35 to 55 in good health and CMV-seronegative.

The V gene is TRBV18, the J gene TRBJ2-1; 10 bases match TRBD1. Germline trimming cut 6 bases from V and 1 base from J; bases unmatched to any gene: 9. CDR1 is KGHSH, CDR2 LQKENI, per germline. This CDR3 spans 17 amino acids. The CDR3: CASSGRTGGGSYNEQFF. The DNA of the CDR3 is TGTGCCAGCTCGGGTAGGACAGGGGGAGGATCCTACAATGAGCAGTTCTTC.

The chain employs TRBV2 and TRBJ1-4; no clear D. This CDR3 has 13 residues. Trimming took 3 bases from V and 10 from J, leaving 12 bases between them. Germline-derived CDR1 and CDR2 are SNHLY and FYNNEI. CDR3 loop: CASSEELMGKLFF. The DNA of the CDR3 is TGTGCCAGCAGTGAGGAGTTAATGGGAAAACTGTTTTTT.

V and J are TRBV15 and TRBJ2-4, with D unresolved. The germline V and J ends were trimmed by 0 bases and 1 base, with 16 bases remaining between them. Germline CDR1 LNHNV, CDR2 YYDKDF (reference sequence). The CDR3 covers 18 residues. The CDR3 coding sequence is TGTGCCACCAGCAGAGATCTGGCGGCCTCCTTTGCCAAAAACATTCAGTACTTC. This encodes CATSRDLAASFAKNIQYF.

This chain joins TRBV19 and TRBJ2-3; 7 nucleotides match TRBD1. Germline V gene lookup returns CDR1 LNHDA and CDR2 SQIVND (reference sequence). The CDR3 length is 16 residues. V lost 3 bases, J lost 1 base, and 7 bases stayed unmatched. CDR3 in DNA: TGTGCCAGTAGTATCCGACAGGGAGTAGGCACAGATACGCAGTATTTT. As protein: CASSIRQGVGTDTQYF.

The chain links TRBV5-1 to TRBJ1-2; 7 nucleotides match TRBD1. Germline loops: CDR1 SGHRS, CDR2 YFSETQ. After removal of 4 bases from V and 8 bases from J, the junction contained 8 bases not matched to a gene. The CDR3 runs 13 residues. For the CDR3, the DNA is TGCGCCAGCAGCCTACAGGGGCTGGAGGGCTACACCTTC. This sequence encodes CASSLQGLEGYTF.

The rearrangement uses TRBV19 and TRBJ1-3; D not certain. This CDR3 is built from 14 residues. Trimming stripped 3 bases from V and 0 bases from J, with 6 bases between. Germline V gene data show CDR1 as LNHDA and CDR2 as SQIVND (reference sequence). CDR3 sequence reads: CASSMGSSGNTIYF. CDR3 DNA: TGTGCCAGTAGTATGGGGAGCTCTGGAAACACCATATATTTT.

The V and J genes are TRBV6-5 and TRBJ1-1; D is possibly TRBD1 (6 bases). The CDR3 has 15 amino acids. V lost 0 bases, J lost 0 bases, and 8 bases lay in between. The germline gives CDR1 MNHEY, CDR2 SVGAGI. Here the CDR3 DNA reads TGTGCCAGCAGTTACTCTGGGGGCGTGAACACTGAAGCTTTCTTT. Its translation: CASSYSGGVNTEAFF.

This chain connects TRBV15 to TRBJ2-5, with a possible D match to TRBD1 (6 bases). The CDR3 extends over 16 amino acids. Germline-derived CDR1 and CDR2 are LNHNV and YYDKDF (reference sequence). Trimming took off 1 base at V and 2 bases at J, with 14 bases between the two ends. CDR3 region: CATSRGTDYPQETQYF. CDR3 in DNA: TGTGCCACCAGCAGAGGGACAGACTACCCGCAAGAGACCCAGTACTTC.

This clone appeared a few times. This CDR3 reads CASSEPFEVSEAFF. DNA of the CDR3: TGTGCCAGCAGTGAACCCTTCGAGGTCAGTGAAGCTTTCTTT. The genes are TRBV25-1 and TRBJ1-1; D ambiguous. With 2 bases removed from V and 7 bases from J, the gap between germline ends came to 14 bases. This CDR3 is 14 amino acids long. In germline, CDR1 is MGHDK, CDR2 SYGVNS. Drawing the rest from reference TRBV25-1 and TRBJ1-1, the complete variable domain is EADIYQTPRYLVIGTGKKITLECSQTMGHDKMYWYQQDPGMELHLIHYSYGVNSTEKGDLSSESTVSRIRTEHFPLTLESARPSHTSQYLCASSEPFEVSEAFFGQGTRLTVV.

Remarks on this clone: One junction end disagrees with the germline gene, perhaps due to a read error. This chain links TRBV7-7 with TRBJ2-2; possible D gene TRBD1, 6 bases. Germline V gene lookup returns CDR1 SSHAT and CDR2 FNYEAQ (reference sequence). The CDR3 is 15 amino acids. CDR3 sequence: CASSLDRSNTGELFF. The CDR3, as DNA: TGTGCTAGCAGCTTGGACAGATCGAACACCGGGGAGCTGTTTTTT.

CDR3 residues: CASSSLAGGPPEQYF. In nucleotides, the CDR3 is TGTGCCAGCAGCTCACTAGCGGGAGGGCCTCCCGAGCAGTACTTC. This chain connects TRBV7-6 to TRBJ2-7; 13 nucleotides agree with TRBD2. The germline V gene has CDR1 SGHVS and CDR2 FNYEAQ. After removal of 4 bases from V and 6 bases from J, the junction contained 6 bases not matched to a gene. The CDR3 is 15 residues long.

The chain has TRBV11-3 and TRBJ2-5; 12 bases agree with TRBD2. Germline V gene data show CDR1 as SGHNT and CDR2 as YENEEA. The ends lost 3 bases at V and 1 base at J; junction bases unmatched: 6. This CDR3 has 17 residues. CDR3 bases: TGTGCCAGCAGCTTGGCTAGCGGGGGGGCGGGCCAAGAGACCCAGTACTTC. Its translation is CASSLASGGAGQETQYF.

J is TRBJ2-5 and V is TRBV7-6; 7 positions match TRBD2. The end of the DNA aligns better with TRBJ2-7, so the J call may be wrong. The CDR3 has 15 amino acids. CDR1 SGHVS and CDR2 FNYEAQ come from the germline V gene. The CDR3 is CASSLGGGGTYEQYF. CDR3 bases: TGTGCCAGCAGCTTAGGCGGGGGAGGCACCTACGAGCAGTACTTC.

This clone came up a few times. The chain recombines TRBV2 with TRBJ1-1; D uncertain. Trimming took 4 bases from V and 3 from J, leaving 6 bases between them. Germline V gene data show CDR1 as SNHLY and CDR2 as FYNNEI. The CDR3 consists of 12 residues. In DNA form, the CDR3 reads TGTGCCAGCAGTGCTCTATACACTGAAGCTTTCTTT. It translates to CASSALYTEAFF.

V is TRBV11-1 and J is TRBJ1-1; D remains unclear. Between the trimmed V and J ends, which lost 1 base and 6 bases, there was a span of 15 bases. This CDR3 is built from 15 residues. Germline CDR1 SGHAT, CDR2 FQDESV (reference sequence). The CDR3: CASSLGQDNSAEAFF. The CDR3 bases are TGTGCCAGCAGCTTAGGCCAGGATAATAGCGCTGAAGCTTTCTTT. The whole variable domain, remainder taken from reference TRBV11-1 and TRBJ1-1, is EAEVAQSPRYKITEKSQAVAFWCDPISGHATLYWYRQILGQGPELLVQFQDESVVDDSQLPKDRFSAERLKGVDSTLKIQPAELGDSAMYLCASSLGQDNSAEAFFGQGTRLTVV.

The count of this clone is one. V usage is TRBV27 and J usage is TRBJ2-3; the match to TRBD2 covers 13 bases. The CDR3 has 15 residues. Per the germline V gene, CDR1 is MNHEY and CDR2 is SMNVEV (reference sequence). With 6 bases clipped from V and 4 bases from J, the junction kept 4 bases outside the gene matches. The DNA of the CDR3 is TGTGCCAGCAGCGCGACTAGCGGGAGGCCAGATACGCAGTATTTT. Translation gives CASSATSGRPDTQYF.

The chain recombines TRBV19 with TRBJ1-2, with 8 bases aligning to TRBD1. Germline loops: CDR1 LNHDA, CDR2 SQIVND (reference sequence). The V gene end was trimmed by 3 bases and the J gene end by 5 bases; junction bases not matched to a gene: 8. This CDR3 comprises 15 residues. The CDR3 protein is CASSIDRGSIYGYTF. CDR3 bases: TGTGCCAGTAGTATTGACAGGGGTAGTATATATGGCTACACCTTC.

The table lists this clone with a few counts. The chain has TRBV5-1 and TRBJ1-4; D possibly corresponds to TRBD1 (6 bases). V was clipped by 2 bases and J by 5 bases, with 10 bases between them. This CDR3 has 14 amino acids. CDR1 is SGHRS, CDR2 YFSETQ, per germline. The CDR3 loop reads CASSFEGTNEKLFF. DNA for the CDR3: TGCGCCAGCAGCTTTGAGGGGACAAATGAAAAACTGTTTTTT.